The rows below give T cell receptor beta chains drawn from one sample of a study of T-cell memory formation after mild COVID-19. MiXCR, run by TCRdb on the 5' RACE reads, gives a single entry per CDR3 protein. The data show about 310,000 distinct CDR3 sequences, approximately 15% seen once. The sequencing input was PBMCs or a T cell subset sorted from them (not recorded which). All receptors come from a man aged 18 to 35 who had mild COVID-19 (a few samples of this study predate the infection). Cell type and time point are not known. CDR3s include the opening cysteine and the closing phenylalanine or tryptophan. The D gene is left open where the match is weak. Only some rows state a clone size, as once, few, many or a class for expanded clones.

d_call	cdr3_length	j_call	v_call	clone_size	cdr3_nt	cdr3_aa
TRBD2	14	TRBJ2-5	TRBV5-1	many	TGCGCCAGCAGCTTGACTAGCGGGGGAGAGACCCAGTACTTC	CASSLTSGGETQYF
.	14	TRBJ1-5	TRBV7-2	few	TGTGCCAGCAGCTTAGGGGCAGGGCGTCAGCCCCAGCATTTT	CASSLGAGRQPQHF
.	14	TRBJ2-2	TRBV4-1	few	TGCGCCAGCAGCCACGCCCCCCGGACCGGGGAGCTGTTTTTT	CASSHAPRTGELFF
.	14	TRBJ1-6	TRBV18	few	TGTGCCAGCTCACCAGAGGAGTTAGCTTCACCCCTCCACTTT	CASSPEELASPLHF
.	12	TRBJ1-5	TRBV28	few	TGTGCCAGCAGTTTAATCTTGGGGCCCCAGCATTTT	CASSLILGPQHF
.	12	TRBJ2-1	TRBV5-1	.	TGCGCCAGCAGCTTGGATGGAAGGGCAAGGTTCTTC	CASSLDGRARFF
TRBD2	14	TRBJ2-5	TRBV20-1	.	TGCAGTTTTGGTTCTAGCGGTAGCGGTCGGACCCAGTACTTC	CSFGSSGSGRTQYF
.	12	TRBJ1-6	TRBV12-3/TRBV12-4	.	TGTGCCAGCAGTTTACAGGATACGGCCCTCCACTTT	CASSLQDTALHF
.	11	TRBJ2-3	TRBV28	.	TGTGCCAGCAGTGAAACCCATACGCAGTATTTT	CASSETHTQYF
.	13	TRBJ2-7	TRBV30	.	TGTGCCTGGGTCGGGTCCGCCGGGGACGAGCAGTACTTC	CAWVGSAGDEQYF
.	13	TRBJ1-2	TRBV6-5	few	TGTGCCAGCAGTTACAGTAGGGGCAAGGGCTACACCTTC	CASSYSRGKGYTF
.	14	TRBJ1-5	TRBV6-5	.	TGTGCCAGCAGTGGCACTGGGAGCAATCAGCCCCAGCATTTT	CASSGTGSNQPQHF
TRBD1	15	TRBJ2-2	TRBV5-1	many	TGCGCCGCAGGAGGACAGGGAGGGAACACCGGGGAGCTGTTTTTT	CAAGGQGGNTGELFF
.	14	TRBJ2-2	TRBV7-2	.	TGTGCCAGCAGCCAGGACATGAACACCGGGGAGCTGTTTTTT	CASSQDMNTGELFF
.	14	TRBJ2-5	TRBV18	.	TGTGCCAGCTCACCCTCAGGAGCCCAAGAGACCCAGTACTTC	CASSPSGAQETQYF
.	12	TRBJ1-1	TRBV6-2/TRBV6-3	few	TGTGCCAGCAGTTACTATTCCGGTGAAGCTTTCTTT	CASSYYSGEAFF
.	14	TRBJ2-1	TRBV5-1	few	TGCGCCAGCAGCTTCGAGGGGCCCTACAATGAGCAGTTCTTC	CASSFEGPYNEQFF
.	14	TRBJ2-7	TRBV5-1	.	TGCGCCAGCAGCCCCTTCGGTGGGTTGTACGAGCAGTACTTC	CASSPFGGLYEQYF
.	13	TRBJ2-1	TRBV7-9	.	TGTGCCAGCAGCCAACAGGGGAGGGATGAGCAGTTCTTC	CASSQQGRDEQFF